The 2 T cell receptor beta chains listed next were all sequenced from one sample in a study of blood T cells in healthy people across ages. Through a sample-barcoded 5' primer and a J-beta primer mix, a second PCR was run for roughly 6 to 12 cycles. TCRdb re-analysed the 5' RACE reads in MiXCR, keeping a single row per CDR3 protein. Of roughly 500,000 distinct CDR3 sequences in the sample, roughly 28% were seen once. The material sequenced was blood. The receptors were sampled from an older woman in good health.

This clonotype was seen a handful of times. The chain recombines TRBV20-1 with TRBJ2-5; 7 bases map to TRBD2. The CDR3 extends over 17 amino acids. Germline CDR1 and CDR2: DFQATT and SNEGSKA (reference sequence). J was trimmed by 4 bases and V by 0 bases; bases with no gene match: 14. The CDR3: CSAREWGGRGAVETQYF. The DNA of the CDR3 is TGCAGTGCTAGAGAGTGGGGCGGGAGAGGGGCAGTAGAGACCCAGTACTTC.

There are a few counts of this clonotype. The chain links TRBV18 to TRBJ1-3; D ambiguous. The germline V gene has CDR1 KGHSH and CDR2 LQKENI. Trimming took off 3 bases at V and 3 bases at J, with 6 bases between the two ends. CDR3 length equals 13 residues. The DNA of the CDR3 is TGTGCCAGCTCACCGTTAGGTGGAAACACCATATATTTT. As protein: CASSPLGGNTIYF.